The clone carrying this TCR beta chain was counted ten times or more. Its specificity is unknown. The data derive from a study of blood T cells in healthy people across ages. Study-wide findings and caveats: Measured against age, TCR beta diversity per million T cells decreased in a roughly linear manner. Estimates of total diversity, which came from one million sequenced T cells, were considered to be underestimates.

The CDR3 runs 15 residues. Germline CDR1 SGHTA, CDR2 FQGTGA. The J segment lost 3 bases and the V segment lost 4 bases, leaving 5 bases of the junction unmatched. The second PCR ran roughly 6 to 11 cycles with a sample-barcoded 5' primer and J-beta primers. TCRdb processed the 5' RACE reads anew with MiXCR; each CDR3 protein has one entry. The sample consists of some 1.5 million distinct CDR3 sequences, roughly 27% of them appearing once. This TCR came from a woman in her twenties or thirties in good health. V usage is TRBV7-3 and J usage is TRBJ2-5, with 10 bases lining up with TRBD2. The sample was blood. For the CDR3, the DNA is TGTGCCAGCAGCTCCCCTCTAGCGGGGGAAGAGACCCAGTACTTC. Residues: CASSSPLAGEETQYF.